The 12 T cell receptor beta chains below were found in one sample sequenced in a study. Via MiXCR, TCRdb re-called the 5' RACE reads, giving one row per CDR3 protein. This table holds over 40,000 distinct CDR3 sequences, approximately 31% found once. Input material: tumor-infiltrating memory CD4+ T cells sorted from the breast tumor. The subset: memory CD4+ T cells, CD4+CD45RO+CD25-. The receptors originated from a female donor with breast cancer.

This clonotype was seen only a few times. V gene TRBV5-1 combines with J gene TRBJ2-5; TRBD2 is a possible D gene (5 bases). Trimming took 4 bases from V and 4 from J, leaving 32 bases between them. Germline CDR1 and CDR2: SGHRS and YFSETQ. This CDR3 contains 20 residues. CDR3 region: CASSVLPSGEPTTSGETQYF. The CDR3 region has the DNA TGCGCCAGCAGCGTCCTTCCAAGTGGGGAGCCGACCACCTCCGGAGAGACCCAGTACTTC. The whole variable domain, filled in from reference TRBV5-1 and TRBJ2-5, reads KAGVTQTPRYLIKTRGQQVTLSCSPISGHRSVSWYQQTPGQGLQFLFEYFSETQRNKGNFPGRFSGRQFSNSRSEMNVSTLELGDSALYLCASSVLPSGEPTTSGETQYFGPGTRLLVL.

The V call is TRBV6-1, the J call TRBJ2-1; D call uncertain. V was clipped by 3 bases and J by 0 bases, with 6 bases between them. CDR1 MNHNS and CDR2 SASEGT come from the germline V gene. CDR3 length: 14 residues. The DNA of the CDR3 is TGTGCCAGCAGTGAGTGGAGCTCCTACAATGAGCAGTTCTTC. Its protein product is CASSEWSSYNEQFF.

This clonotype was counted between two and nine times. The chain has TRBV6-1 and TRBJ2-3; weak D call: TRBD1 (6 bases). Trimming shortened V by 2 bases and J by 3 bases, and 12 bases separated the two germline ends. From germline, CDR1 is MNHNS and CDR2 SASEGT. The CDR3 length is 15 residues. Here the CDR3 reads CASSEFRGGTDTQYF. The CDR3, as DNA: TGTGCCAGCAGTGAATTCAGGGGTGGGACAGATACGCAGTATTTT.

This chain joins TRBV7-3 and TRBJ2-1; 8 bases map to TRBD2. CDR3 length: 14 residues. CDR1 and CDR2 (germline): SGHTA, FQGTGA. V shed 3 bases and J 7 bases; nucleotides not matched to a gene: 5. CDR3 coding DNA: TGTGCCAGCAGCTTCCCGGGGGGGCCAAATGAGCAGTTCTTC. This sequence encodes CASSFPGGPNEQFF.

This clonotype was recorded many times. The genes are TRBV11-2 and TRBJ1-1; D unresolved. Per germline, CDR1 SGHAT and CDR2 FQNNGV. The CDR3 has 14 residues. The germline V and J ends were trimmed by 5 bases and 4 bases, with 14 bases remaining between them. CDR3 region: CASSRQTRGTEAFF. For the CDR3, the DNA is TGTGCCAGCAGCCGCCAGACTCGGGGCACTGAAGCTTTCTTT.

By proportion, this clonotype is medium-sized. V is TRBV12-3 or TRBV12-4 and J is TRBJ2-5; D uncertain. Trimming shortened V by 3 bases and J by 1 base, and 6 bases separated the two germline ends. The CDR3 covers 13 residues. The CDR3, as DNA: TGTGCCAGCAGTTTGGCACCCCAAGAGACCCAGTACTTC. Amino acids: CASSLAPQETQYF.

This clonotype appeared a few times. The V call is TRBV6-1, the J call TRBJ2-6; 10 bases match TRBD1. The CDR3 extends over 15 amino acids. Germline V gene sequence: CDR1 MNHNS, CDR2 SASEGT. The ends lost 10 bases at V and 2 bases at J; junction bases unmatched: 5. CDR3 coding DNA: TGTGCCACCTTGACAGGGGGCGCTGGGGCCAACGTCCTGACTTTC. This codes for CATLTGGAGANVLTF.

About this clonotype: Relative to the germline gene, one junction end is altered; a read error may explain this. The gene calls are TRBV27 and TRBJ2-7, with a weak D call TRBD1 (7 bases). The CDR3 loop spans 14 amino acids. Germline V gives CDR1 MNHEY, CDR2 SMNVEV (reference sequence). CDR3 DNA: TGTGCCAGCAGTTTGACAGGGTTGGACTACAAGCAGTACTTC. It codes for CASSLTGLDYKQYF.

The chain joins TRBV7-2 to TRBJ1-2, with 7 bases matching TRBD1. Germline V gives CDR1 SGHTA, CDR2 FQGNSA. The CDR3 consists of 15 residues. The V and J ends lost 7 bases and 4 bases, in that order; junction bases with no gene match: 12. In DNA form, the CDR3 reads TGTGCCAGCAACCAACGACCGGGACAGTTCTATGGCTACACCTTC. It yields the protein CASNQRPGQFYGYTF.

This clonotype was seen only a few times. The chain is built from TRBV9 and TRBJ2-1; D remains ambiguous. Looked up from germline, CDR1 is SGDLS and CDR2 is YYNGEE. With 0 bases removed from V and 0 bases from J, the gap between germline ends came to 10 bases. This CDR3 has 16 amino acids. This chain's CDR3 is CASSVVSRSSYNEQFF. As DNA, the CDR3 is TGTGCCAGCAGCGTAGTGAGTAGGAGCTCCTACAATGAGCAGTTCTTC.

V and J are TRBV29-1 and TRBJ1-5, with D perhaps matching TRBD1 (6 bases). The CDR3 spans 12 residues. Trimming removed 4 bases from V and 6 bases from J, with 10 bases in between. The germline V gene encodes CDR1 SQVTM and CDR2 ANQGSEA. For the CDR3, the DNA is TGCAGCGTTGCAGGGGTTGGTCAGCCCCAGCATTTT. Protein product: CSVAGVGQPQHF. Using reference TRBV29-1 and TRBJ1-5 for the parts outside the CDR3, the full variable domain is SAVISQKPSRDICQRGTSLTIQCQVDSQVTMMFWYRQQPGQSLTLIATANQGSEATYESGFVIDKFPISRPNLTFSTLTVSNMSPEDSSIYLCSVAGVGQPQHFGDGTRLSIL.

The chain links TRBV6-5 to TRBJ2-7; 8 nucleotides align to TRBD1. Unmatched junction bases numbered 7, after V lost 6 bases and J lost 0 bases. Germline lookup yields CDR1 MNHEY and CDR2 SVGAGI. The CDR3 loop spans 15 amino acids. CDR3: CASRTRDRSSYEQYF. Written as DNA, the CDR3 is TGTGCCAGCAGAACAAGGGACAGGAGCTCCTACGAGCAGTACTTC.